The next 2 T cell receptor beta chains were all read from a single sample in a study of OX40 agonist ivuxolimab in advanced cancers. Here immunoSEQ multiplex PCR was the method, and the copy in TCRdb shows in-frame clones only, minus some. The table shows 13,000 or so clones, with 82% occurring only once. Sequences were derived from CD4+ or CD8+ T cells sorted from blood, sampled in a trial of the OX40 agonist ivuxolimab. The receptors were gathered from an adult with an advanced solid tumor such as melanoma, head and neck, liver or kidney cancer.

In its sample, this clone was seen a few times. The chain has TRBV9 and TRBJ2-7, with TRBD2 identical over 7 bases. Unmatched junction bases numbered 1, after V lost 0 bases and J lost 1 base. This CDR3 is built from 14 residues. Germline CDR1 is SGDLS and CDR2 is YYNGEE. The CDR3 reads CASSVGEGSYEQYF. The CDR3 DNA is TGTGCCAGCAGCGTAGGGGAGGGATCCTACGAGCAGTACTTC.

The V and J genes are TRBV4-1 and TRBJ2-3; possibly TRBD2 for D (5 bases). Germline-derived CDR1 and CDR2 are MGHRA and YSYEKL. The CDR3 has 17 residues. Trimming took 0 bases from V and 0 from J, leaving 13 bases between them. This CDR3 reads CASSQDPPAGSTDTQYF. CDR3 nucleotide sequence: TGCGCCAGCAGCCAAGACCCCCCCGCGGGTAGCACAGATACGCAGTATTTT.